This passage covers 24 T cell receptor beta chains from one sample sequenced in a study of OX40 agonist ivuxolimab in advanced cancers. Assay used: immunoSEQ multiplex PCR; TCRdb lists only in-frame clones, some missing. The sample lists around 27,000 clones, over 75% occurring once. Sequencing was performed on CD4+ or CD8+ T cells sorted from blood, taken in a trial of the OX40 agonist ivuxolimab. These receptor sequences come from an adult with an advanced solid tumor such as melanoma, head and neck, liver or kidney cancer.

The chain carries TRBV11-3 and TRBJ1-1; 10 bases agree with TRBD1. The germline CDR1 and CDR2 sequences are SGHNT and YENEEA. The CDR3 spans 14 residues. The V gene end was trimmed by 4 bases and the J gene end by 4 bases; junction bases not matched to a gene: 3. The CDR3 here is CASSSGTGATEAFF. For the CDR3, the DNA is TGTGCCAGCAGCTCCGGGACAGGGGCCACTGAAGCTTTCTTT.

This sequence joins TRBV6-6 and TRBJ1-6; tentative D call: TRBD1 (6 bases). Per germline, CDR1 MNHNY and CDR2 SVGAGI (reference sequence). V lost 2 bases, J lost 8 bases, and 13 bases lay in between. The CDR3 spans 15 residues. In DNA, the CDR3 is TGTGCCAGCAGTTACCCAGGGGATGCGGATTCACCCCTCCACTTT. It yields the protein CASSYPGDADSPLHF.

The rearrangement joins TRBV27 to TRBJ1-2; D is undetermined. Germline V CDR1 and CDR2: MNHEY, SMNVEV (reference sequence). V lost 3 bases to trimming and J lost 6 bases, with 20 bases between them. The CDR3 runs to 16 residues. The CDR3 region is CASSFSMAAWRDGYTF. In DNA, the CDR3 is TGTGCCAGCAGTTTCTCCATGGCGGCTTGGAGGGATGGCTACACCTTC.

The V gene is TRBV2, the J gene TRBJ2-1; D call uncertain. Trimming cost V 6 bases and J 8 bases, with 8 bases left between them. CDR1 is SNHLY, CDR2 FYNNEI, per germline. This CDR3 spans 11 amino acids. The CDR3 protein is CASRGGHEQFF. CDR3 sequence (DNA): TGTGCCAGCAGGGGTGGGCATGAGCAGTTCTTC.

The chain combines TRBV7-2 with TRBJ2-7; D is unclear. The CDR3 spans 14 residues. Trimming took off 5 bases at V and 2 bases at J, with 13 bases between the two ends. The V gene's germline CDR1 is SGHTA and CDR2 FQGNSA. The CDR3 DNA reads as TGTGCCAGCAGCCCCCTGGGCGGAGCCTACGAGCAGTACTTC. This gives the protein CASSPLGGAYEQYF.

V is TRBV6-7 and J is TRBJ2-1; D call uncertain. TRBV6-7 is flagged as an ORF with uncertain function. V dropped 7 bases and J dropped 5 bases, with 3 bases sitting between them. CDR3 length equals 10 residues. Here the CDR3 reads CASIDNEQFF. The CDR3 region has the DNA TGTGCCAGCATAGACAATGAGCAGTTCTTC.

The CDR3, as DNA: TGCGCCAGCAGTGAGTGGCCACTGGGCCAAGAGACCCAGTACTTC. Amino acids: CASSEWPLGQETQYF. The chain recombines TRBV10-1 with TRBJ2-5; D remains unclear. CDR3 length: 15 amino acids. CDR1 is WNHNN and CDR2 is SYGVQD in the germline V gene (reference sequence). The V end was cut by 1 base, the J end by 1 base, with 10 bases between.

This CDR3 is CASSETTSPLTGELFF. CDR3 sequence (DNA): TGTGCCAGCAGTGAAACGACTAGCCCTCTAACCGGGGAGCTGTTTTTT. J is TRBJ2-2 and V is TRBV6-1; 7 positions agree with TRBD2. CDR1 and CDR2 (germline): MNHNS, SASEGT. The CDR3 has 16 residues. After removal of 2 bases from V and 5 bases from J, the junction contained 8 bases not matched to a gene.

The chain has TRBV27 and TRBJ2-1; TRBD1 aligns across 7 bases. The J segment lost 3 bases and the V segment lost 6 bases, leaving 2 bases of the junction unmatched. Germline V gives CDR1 MNHEY, CDR2 SMNVEV (reference sequence). This CDR3 contains 13 residues. In DNA, the CDR3 is TGTGCCAGCAGGGCAGGGGGCTACAATGAGCAGTTCTTC. It translates to CASRAGGYNEQFF.

This clone appeared a single time. Additional DNA sequences in this sample encode the identical CDR3. The V and J genes are TRBV19 and TRBJ1-1; D uncertain. Trimming removed 5 bases at V and 1 base at J, with 8 bases between. CDR3 length: 13 residues. Per the germline V gene, CDR1 is LNHDA and CDR2 is SQIVND (reference sequence). As DNA, the CDR3 is TGTGCCAGTAGTCCCCCAGGGAACACTGAAGCTTTCTTT. It translates to CASSPPGNTEAFF.

The chain employs TRBV27 and TRBJ2-7; 9 nucleotides agree with TRBD2. The CDR3 has 14 amino acids. J lost 5 bases, V lost 2 bases, and 4 bases had no gene match. Looked up from germline, CDR1 is MNHEY and CDR2 is SMNVEV (reference sequence). The CDR3 DNA follows: TGTGCCAGCAGTTTAAGCCTAGCGGGAAACGAGCAGTACTTC. As protein: CASSLSLAGNEQYF.

The chain carries TRBV5-4 and TRBJ2-1; D possibly uses TRBD1 or TRBD2 (5 bases each). The germline V gene encodes CDR1 SGHNT and CDR2 YYREEE (reference sequence). The CDR3 sequence is 15 residues long. Trimming left V 2 bases short and J 5 bases short, with 14 bases between. The DNA of the CDR3 is TGTGCCAGCAGCTTCCGGGACCAAACCCACAATGAGCAGTTCTTC. Encoded protein: CASSFRDQTHNEQFF.

The chain employs TRBV7-8 and TRBJ2-5; D unresolved. Trimming shortened V by 4 bases and J by 2 bases, and 17 bases separated the two germline ends. Germline V gene sequence: CDR1 SGHVS, CDR2 FQNEAQ. This CDR3 has 16 amino acids. Here the CDR3 reads CASSSVYLVPQETQYF. CDR3 DNA: TGTGCCAGCAGCTCCGTATACCTAGTTCCGCAAGAGACCCAGTACTTC.

The V and J genes are TRBV13 and TRBJ2-2; no firm D call. CDR1 and CDR2 (germline): PRHDT, FYEKMQ (reference sequence). The CDR3 covers 14 residues. Trimming pared 0 bases from V and 1 base from J, leaving 3 bases between. CDR3 sequence reads: CASSLGKNTGELFF. The CDR3 DNA reads TGTGCCAGCAGCTTAGGGAAGAACACCGGGGAGCTGTTTTTT.

The chain has TRBV5-1 and TRBJ1-5; D unresolved. Germline lookup yields CDR1 SGHRS and CDR2 YFSETQ. The CDR3 runs to 16 residues. V shed 0 bases and J shed 0 bases, with 10 bases lying between them. The CDR3 nucleotides read TGCGCCAGCAGCTTGGGTGGCAGCCCTAGCAATCAGCCCCAGCATTTT. Translated: CASSLGGSPSNQPQHF.

The chain carries TRBV27 and TRBJ2-7; unclear D gene. The V gene lost 4 bases and the J gene lost 2 bases, with 3 bases spanning the gap. Germline V gene data show CDR1 as MNHEY and CDR2 as SMNVEV (reference sequence). This CDR3 spans 11 amino acids. In DNA, the CDR3 is TGTGCCAGCAGTTCAGCCTACGAGCAGTACTTC. It codes for CASSSAYEQYF.

The sample holds a few counts of this clone. This chain joins TRBV18 and TRBJ1-1; no firm D call. There are 15 residues in the CDR3. With 3 bases removed from V and 3 bases from J, the gap between germline ends came to 14 bases. From germline, CDR1 is KGHSH and CDR2 LQKENI. The CDR3 reads CASSPAWGRDTEAFF. The CDR3 DNA sequence: TGTGCCAGCTCACCTGCTTGGGGTAGGGACACTGAAGCTTTCTTT.

The V gene is TRBV27, the J gene TRBJ2-1; 16 bases match TRBD2. Looked up from germline, CDR1 is MNHEY and CDR2 is SMNVEV (reference sequence). The CDR3 contains 16 residues. V lost 5 bases, J lost 4 bases, and 2 bases stayed unmatched. This CDR3 reads CASSGGLAGGYNEQFF. Written as DNA, the CDR3 is TGTGCCAGCAGTGGGGGACTAGCGGGAGGGTACAATGAGCAGTTCTTC.

The gene calls are TRBV27 and TRBJ2-5; TRBD1 aligns across 8 bases. This CDR3 region has 12 residues. The V segment lost 6 bases and the J segment 5 bases; nucleotides outside the gene matches: 2. Germline V gives CDR1 MNHEY, CDR2 SMNVEV (reference sequence). The CDR3 DNA sequence: TGTGCCAGCAGGACAGGGGCGGAGACCCAGTACTTC. It codes for CASRTGAETQYF.

This clone was observed once. The CDR3 here is CARRGQFSSYEQYF. CDR3 sequence (DNA): TGTGCCAGGAGAGGACAGTTCAGCTCCTACGAGCAGTACTTC. V is TRBV19 and J is TRBJ2-7; D perhaps matches TRBD1 (6 bases). CDR1 is LNHDA, CDR2 SQIVND, per germline (reference sequence). The V gene lost 9 bases and the J gene lost 0 bases, with 15 bases spanning the gap. The CDR3 is made up of 14 amino acids. Supplemented by reference TRBV19 and TRBJ2-7, the full variable domain reads DGGITQSPKYLFRKEGQNVTLSCEQNLNHDAMYWYRQDPGQGLRLIYYSQIVNDFQKGDIAEGYSVSREKKESFPLTVTSAQKNPTAFYLCARRGQFSSYEQYFGPGTRLTVT.

This chain uses TRBV2 with TRBJ2-3; 10 nucleotides match TRBD2. The V gene end was trimmed by 6 bases and the J gene end by 4 bases; junction bases not matched to a gene: 7. The CDR3 is 15 amino acids. Germline V gene data show CDR1 as SNHLY and CDR2 as FYNNEI. CDR3 in DNA: TGTGCCAGCAGGGGACTAGCGACACACTCAGATACGCAGTATTTT. Translated, it gives CASRGLATHSDTQYF.

The J gene is TRBJ2-1, the V gene TRBV10-2; TRBD1 matches at 8 bases. Looked up from germline, CDR1 is WSHSY and CDR2 is SAAADI. The CDR3 spans 15 residues. V shed 4 bases and J 0 bases; nucleotides not matched to a gene: 2. The CDR3 nucleotides are TGCGCCAGCAGTGTGGGACAGGCCTCCTACAATGAGCAGTTCTTC. Protein: CASSVGQASYNEQFF.

The V and J genes are TRBV7-9 and TRBJ2-1; D unclear. The length of the CDR3 is 12 residues. Trimming shortened V by 4 bases and J by 10 bases, and 11 bases separated the two germline ends. The germline V gene has CDR1 SEHNR and CDR2 FQNEAQ (reference sequence). The CDR3 DNA reads as TGTGCCAGCAGCTCCCCCAGTTGGGAGCAGTTCTTC. It codes for CASSSPSWEQFF.

V usage is TRBV28 and J usage is TRBJ2-5; D remains unclear. V dropped 2 bases and J dropped 2 bases, with 9 bases sitting between them. Germline CDR1 is MDHEN and CDR2 is SYDVKM. This CDR3 contains 14 residues. The CDR3 sequence is CASSLPLFQETQYF. The DNA of the CDR3 is TGTGCCAGCAGTTTACCCCTCTTTCAAGAGACCCAGTACTTC.